The 26 T cell receptor beta chains reported below all come from one sample, sequenced in a study of cytomegalovirus exposure and HLA in healthy donors. The study ran its PCR with 60 Vbeta and 13 Jbeta primers. Profiled with immunoSEQ multiplex PCR; TCRdb holds only in-frame clones, not every one. Of about 190,000 clones detected, around 83% appear once; the ten largest clones hold approximately 1.1%. Input material: PBMCs. Every receptor here comes from a woman aged 40 to 55 in good health and CMV-seronegative.

The chain uses TRBV15 and TRBJ2-7; D perhaps matches TRBD2 (5 bases). The CDR3 totals 13 residues. V gave up 3 bases and J gave up 5 bases, with 11 bases separating them. The germline V gene encodes CDR1 LNHNV and CDR2 YYDKDF (reference sequence). CDR3 amino acids: CATSSGGPHEQYV. Written as DNA, the CDR3 is TGTGCCACCAGCAGCGGAGGTCCGCACGAGCAGTACGTC.

This chain joins TRBV5-1 and TRBJ2-1; 14 positions match TRBD2. V shed 0 bases, J shed 15 bases, and the junction held 23 bases outside the gene matches. Germline loops: CDR1 SGHRS, CDR2 YFSETQ. The CDR3 runs 20 residues. CDR3 DNA: TGCGCCAGCAGCTTGGGGGCCGGTGGTGGGGGACTAGCGGGAGAAATCAGGCGGTTCTTC. It is translated as CASSLGAGGGGLAGEIRRFF.

V is TRBV11-1 and J is TRBJ1-2; D call uncertain. Per germline, CDR1 SGHAT and CDR2 FQDESV (reference sequence). The CDR3 contains 13 residues. Trimming stripped 3 bases from V and 9 bases from J, with 14 bases between. The CDR3 nucleotides are TGTGCCAGCAGCTTGGAGGTCGGAAGAAGCTACACCTTC. This translates into CASSLEVGRSYTF.

The gene calls are TRBV30 and TRBJ1-2; no firm D call. Germline CDR1 GTSNPN, CDR2 SVGIG (reference sequence). The CDR3 length is 14 residues. Between the trimmed V and J ends, which lost 2 bases and 2 bases, there was a span of 12 bases. The CDR3 region has the DNA TGTGCCTGGAGTAAGGCAACAGCAAACTATGGCTACACCTTC. Translation gives CAWSKATANYGYTF.

The V call is TRBV28, the J call TRBJ2-3; 7 nucleotides align to TRBD1. V gave up 2 bases and J gave up 2 bases; unmatched junction bases: 4. Germline values: CDR1 MDHEN, CDR2 SYDVKM. The CDR3 extends over 15 amino acids. For the CDR3, the DNA is TGTGCCAGCAGTTTAGATACAGGGGCCACAGATACGCAGTATTTT. Its translation: CASSLDTGATDTQYF.

This chain links TRBV10-3 with TRBJ1-1; TRBD1 aligns across 8 bases. CDR3 size: 17 residues. V gave up 0 bases and J gave up 1 base; unmatched junction bases: 7. Germline V gene sequence: CDR1 ENHRY, CDR2 SYGVKD. CDR3 loop: CAISESGTGGGNTEAFF. The CDR3 DNA sequence: TGTGCCATCAGTGAGTCGGGGACAGGCGGAGGGAACACTGAAGCTTTCTTT.

The rearrangement joins TRBV2 to TRBJ2-3; D call uncertain. The germline gives CDR1 SNHLY, CDR2 FYNNEI. The CDR3 runs 12 residues. Trimming left V 6 bases short and J 3 bases short, with 7 bases between. This CDR3 reads CASRQETDTQYF. DNA for the CDR3: TGTGCCAGCAGGCAGGAAACAGATACGCAGTATTTT.

The chain carries TRBV11-3 and TRBJ2-7, with D perhaps matching TRBD2 (6 bases). The CDR3 spans 13 residues. The V gene lost 1 base and the J gene lost 4 bases, with 8 bases spanning the gap. CDR1 and CDR2 from the germline V gene are SGHNT and YENEEA. CDR3 in amino acids: CASSLGREYEQYV. CDR3 DNA: TGTGCCAGCAGCTTAGGCCGGGAGTACGAGCAGTACGTC.

This clone appeared once. The chain combines TRBV5-6 with TRBJ2-7; TRBD2 might be the D (5 bases). The germline V and J ends were trimmed by 4 bases and 4 bases, with 12 bases remaining between them. The CDR3 totals 13 residues. The germline gives CDR1 SGHDT, CDR2 YYEEEE. The CDR3 sequence: CASSGGIAYEQYV. The DNA for the CDR3 is TGTGCCAGCAGCGGAGGTATAGCTTACGAGCAGTACGTC.

The count of this clone is one. This chain links TRBV4-1 with TRBJ2-1; 10 bases line up with TRBD2. CDR1 is MGHRA and CDR2 is YSYEKL in the germline V gene. V lost 0 bases, J lost 0 bases, and 11 bases stayed unmatched. CDR3 length: 20 amino acids. The CDR3 DNA is TGCGCCAGCAGCCAAGAAGCTAGCGGGAGTAATAGGGGCTCCTACAATGAGCAGTTCTTC. Translating gives CASSQEASGSNRGSYNEQFF.

The chain links TRBV27 to TRBJ1-3; D possibly corresponds to TRBD1 (5 bases). CDR3 size: 13 residues. Trimming pared 8 bases from V and 2 bases from J, leaving 10 bases between. Germline V CDR1 and CDR2: MNHEY, SMNVEV (reference sequence). CDR3 region: CASGRDPGNTIYF. The CDR3 DNA reads TGTGCCAGCGGGCGGGACCCTGGAAACACCATATATTTT.

The gene calls are TRBV9 and TRBJ2-2, with TRBD2 matching over 12 bases. V dropped 7 bases and J dropped 6; count of bases not matched to a gene: 19. Germline V gene data show CDR1 as SGDLS and CDR2 as YYNGEE. This CDR3 region has 19 residues. CDR3 sequence (DNA): TGTGCCAGCGGGGGGGGGCTAGCGGGAGGGCCAAGAAAATCCGGGGAGCTGTTTTTT. This encodes CASGGGLAGGPRKSGELFF.

The V gene is TRBV29-1, the J gene TRBJ2-2; TRBD1 matches at 8 bases. Trimming cost V 3 bases and J 4 bases; bases outside gene matches: 4. Germline CDR1 SQVTM, CDR2 ANQGSEA. The CDR3 totals 14 residues. Written as DNA, the CDR3 is TGCAGCGTTGAGGAACAGGGGGTCACCGGGGAGCTGTTTTTT. Protein sequence: CSVEEQGVTGELFF.

J is TRBJ2-2 and V is TRBV9; the match to TRBD2 covers 9 bases. Germline-derived CDR1 and CDR2 are SGDLS and YYNGEE. This CDR3 is built from 14 residues. Trimming at V came to 7 bases and at J to 5 bases, leaving 6 bases not matched to a gene. CDR3 DNA: TGTGCCAGCGGGGGACTAGCACAAACCGGGGAGCTGTTTTTT. This codes for CASGGLAQTGELFF.

The chain links TRBV11-1 to TRBJ2-7; 9 bases align to TRBD1. This CDR3 is 15 amino acids long. Germline values: CDR1 SGHAT, CDR2 FQDESV (reference sequence). Germline trimming cut 7 bases from V and 3 bases from J; bases unmatched to any gene: 10. CDR3 loop: CASTHPGTGYYEQYF. CDR3 bases: TGTGCCAGCACTCACCCAGGGACAGGGTACTACGAGCAGTACTTC.

This clone was observed a handful of times. The chain carries TRBV4-1 and TRBJ2-1; possibly TRBD2 for D (6 bases). This CDR3 is 13 amino acids long. Germline CDR1 is MGHRA and CDR2 is YSYEKL. The CDR3 nucleotides are TGCGCGGCGGGGCCCTACCTAGGCGATGAGCAGTTCTTC. It is translated as CAAGPYLGDEQFF.

This chain uses TRBV12-5 with TRBJ1-1; 11 bases are shared with TRBD1. The ends lost 5 bases at V and 4 bases at J; junction bases unmatched: 3. CDR1 LGHNT and CDR2 FRNRAP come from the germline V gene. The CDR3 consists of 14 residues. The CDR3 DNA follows: TGTGCTAGTGGTCGGACAGGGGGCGGCACTGAAGCTTTCTTT. Amino acid sequence: CASGRTGGGTEAFF. Based on the CDR3 plus reference TRBV12-5 and TRBJ1-1, the full variable domain is DARVTQTPRHKVTEMGQEVTMRCQPILGHNTVFWYRQTMMQGLELLAYFRNRAPLDDSGMPKDRFSAEMPDATLATLKIQPSEPRDSAVYFCASGRTGGGTEAFFGQGTRLTVV.

V usage is TRBV6-6 and J usage is TRBJ2-7; 9 bases map to TRBD2. The CDR3 length is 14 residues. Trimming cost V 11 bases and J 0 bases; bases outside gene matches: 8. CDR1 and CDR2 (germline): MNHNY, SVGAGI (reference sequence). DNA of the CDR3: TGTGCCGTCGCGACTAGCGGATTCTCCTACGAGCAGTACTTC. Its protein product is CAVATSGFSYEQYF.

V gene TRBV7-9 combines with J gene TRBJ1-3; the D is unclear. The CDR3 runs to 15 residues. The V end was cut by 4 bases, the J end by 2 bases, with 12 bases between. Germline CDR1 and CDR2: SEHNR and FQNEAQ (reference sequence). CDR3 coding DNA: TGTGCCAGCAGCTCAGGATATTCACCTGGAAACACCATATATTTT. This codes for CASSSGYSPGNTIYF.

The V call is TRBV4-1, the J call TRBJ2-7, with 7 bases matching TRBD1. J was trimmed by 0 bases and V by 1 base; bases with no gene match: 0. The CDR3 loop spans 14 amino acids. Per the germline V gene, CDR1 is MGHRA and CDR2 is YSYEKL. CDR3 DNA: TGCGCCAGCAGCCAAGGACAGGGCTCCTACGAGCAGTACGTC. Amino acid sequence: CASSQGQGSYEQYV.

The V gene is TRBV4-2, the J gene TRBJ2-1; 7 bases align to TRBD2. Germline V gene sequence: CDR1 LGHNA, CDR2 YNFKEQ. With 4 bases clipped from V and 5 bases from J, the junction kept 8 bases outside the gene matches. CDR3 length equals 15 residues. DNA of the CDR3: TGTGCCAGCAGCCGGATGACTAGCAGTGACAATGAGCAGTTCTTC. This sequence encodes CASSRMTSSDNEQFF.

DNA of the CDR3: TGTGCCAGCAGCTTACTTCCTAGGACTAGCGGAGAGGCCAATGAGCAGTTCTTC. Protein sequence: CASSLLPRTSGEANEQFF. V gene TRBV7-3 combines with J gene TRBJ2-1, with 10 bases identical to TRBD2. The CDR3 length is 18 residues. Germline-derived CDR1 and CDR2 are SGHTA and FQGTGA. V shed 2 bases, J shed 6 bases, and the junction held 13 bases outside the gene matches.

The chain recombines TRBV5-4 with TRBJ2-1; the D is unclear. V dropped 4 bases and J dropped 0 bases, with 11 bases sitting between them. The V gene's germline CDR1 is SGHNT and CDR2 YYREEE (reference sequence). This CDR3 has 15 amino acids. For the CDR3, the DNA is TGTGCCAGCAGCCTCGACACGAGCTCCTACAATGAGCAGTTCTTC. Protein: CASSLDTSSYNEQFF.

This CDR3 reads CASSSLAEPTYEQYF. The DNA for the CDR3 is TGTGCCAGCAGCTCCCTAGCGGAGCCCACCTACGAGCAGTACTTC. J is TRBJ2-7 and V is TRBV7-2, with 7 nucleotides matching TRBD2. Germline assignment: CDR1 SGHTA and CDR2 FQGNSA. Losses at the gene ends were 4 bases for V and 2 bases for J; bases not matched to a gene: 8. The CDR3 is made up of 15 amino acids.

The J gene is TRBJ2-7, the V gene TRBV12-5, with 11 nucleotides matching TRBD2. The CDR3 has 13 residues. Trimming took 10 bases from V and 5 from J; bases not matched to a gene: 7. Germline assignment: CDR1 LGHNT and CDR2 FRNRAP. The CDR3 protein is CATVTSGKNEQYF. The CDR3 DNA follows: TGTGCTACCGTGACTAGCGGGAAGAACGAGCAGTACTTC.

The rearrangement links TRBV6-5 to TRBJ1-5; the match to TRBD1 covers 9 bases. Germline V gene data show CDR1 as MNHEY and CDR2 as SVGAGI. Losses at the gene ends were 6 bases for V and 6 bases for J; bases not matched to a gene: 6. There are 14 residues in the CDR3. In DNA, the CDR3 is TGTGCCAGCAGGGCGACAGGGGGAGGTCAGCCCCAGCATTTT. Translation gives CASRATGGGQPQHF.